A selection of T cell receptor beta chains follows, all from one sample in a study of T cell clusters in autoimmune cytopenias. TCRdb reprocessed the multiplex PCR reads; each CDR3 protein has one entry and no DNA is given. The sample includes over 7,500 distinct CDR3 sequences. The specimen was peripheral blood. These receptors were obtained from a human donor with an autoimmune cytopenia or autoimmune hepatitis (not recorded which). The CDR3 runs from the conserved cysteine through the conserved F or W. Fields, in order: J gene, V gene, clone size, CDR3 protein. The listing skips clone size in some rows; elsewhere it reads once, few, many or a size class.

j_gene: TRBJ2-4
v_gene: TRBV27
abundance: -
CDR3aa: CASSQTYSGQRKTRIQYF

j_gene: TRBJ2-4
v_gene: TRBV13
abundance: -
CDR3aa: CASSLFTKNIQYF

j_gene: TRBJ1-2
v_gene: TRBV6-5
abundance: medium-sized
CDR3aa: CASRRGGRDGYTF

j_gene: TRBJ2-7
v_gene: TRBV30
abundance: medium-sized
CDR3aa: CAWQNLDYYEQYF

j_gene: TRBJ1-5
v_gene: TRBV21-1
abundance: -
CDR3aa: CASSPSGDRVQPQHF

j_gene: TRBJ2-5
v_gene: TRBV15
abundance: medium-sized
CDR3aa: CATKGPTHTAETQYF

j_gene: TRBJ2-2
v_gene: TRBV30
abundance: medium-sized
CDR3aa: CARQGANTNTGELFF

j_gene: TRBJ1-2
v_gene: TRBV11-1
abundance: -
CDR3aa: CASSPGRGRTFSNYGYTF

j_gene: TRBJ1-2
v_gene: TRBV18
abundance: medium-sized
CDR3aa: CASSPGTGTRGYTF

j_gene: TRBJ2-7
v_gene: TRBV30
abundance: medium-sized
CDR3aa: CASTVAGGLSYEQYF

j_gene: TRBJ1-4
v_gene: TRBV30
abundance: -
CDR3aa: CAWRLAAHNEKLFF

j_gene: TRBJ1-2
v_gene: TRBV15
abundance: medium-sized
CDR3aa: CATSRGEGSGYTF

j_gene: TRBJ2-5
v_gene: TRBV18
abundance: medium-sized
CDR3aa: CASSATSQETQYF

j_gene: TRBJ1-2
v_gene: TRBV5-6
abundance: medium-sized
CDR3aa: CASSLGRQQSGYTF

j_gene: TRBJ1-6
v_gene: TRBV6-5
abundance: -
CDR3aa: CASSEIPTGLTGSPLHF

j_gene: TRBJ2-2
v_gene: TRBV6-5
abundance: medium-sized
CDR3aa: CASSYPPTGNTGELFF

j_gene: TRBJ2-7
v_gene: TRBV18
abundance: -
CDR3aa: CASSLGTAAGHYEQYF

j_gene: TRBJ2-5
v_gene: TRBV19
abundance: medium-sized
CDR3aa: CASSVKDRGGKETQYF

j_gene: TRBJ2-3
v_gene: TRBV27
abundance: medium-sized
CDR3aa: CASSPLARRATDTQYF

j_gene: TRBJ1-3
v_gene: TRBV19
abundance: medium-sized
CDR3aa: CASSTGRSGNTIYF

j_gene: TRBJ1-2
v_gene: TRBV6-5
abundance: medium-sized
CDR3aa: CASSRGTAPNYGYTF

j_gene: TRBJ2-7
v_gene: TRBV6-1
abundance: -
CDR3aa: CVSLFGSEQYF

j_gene: TRBJ1-3
v_gene: TRBV6-2/TRBV6-3
abundance: -
CDR3aa: CASRSGNTIYF

j_gene: TRBJ1-5
v_gene: TRBV6-6
abundance: -
CDR3aa: CASSEGTGSSNQPQHF

j_gene: TRBJ2-3
v_gene: TRBV13
abundance: medium-sized
CDR3aa: CASSPAGDTQYF

j_gene: TRBJ2-7
v_gene: TRBV5-1
abundance: -
CDR3aa: CASSSPERGLYYEQYF

j_gene: TRBJ2-1
v_gene: TRBV12-3/TRBV12-4
abundance: medium-sized
CDR3aa: CASSFTNTANNEQFF

j_gene: TRBJ1-6
v_gene: TRBV6-6
abundance: medium-sized
CDR3aa: CASCLGLPSNSPLHF

j_gene: TRBJ1-5
v_gene: TRBV6-5
abundance: medium-sized
CDR3aa: CASSYSPIQPGNQPQHF

j_gene: TRBJ2-1
v_gene: TRBV30
abundance: medium-sized
CDR3aa: CAWKTSGGYNEQFF

j_gene: TRBJ1-1
v_gene: TRBV6-1
abundance: -
CDR3aa: CASSEVRGGTEAFF

j_gene: TRBJ1-5
v_gene: TRBV19
abundance: medium-sized
CDR3aa: CARHPQSSNQPQHF

j_gene: TRBJ2-2
v_gene: TRBV12-3/TRBV12-4
abundance: -
CDR3aa: CASSRVAGELFF